The 10 T cell receptor beta chains below were found in one sample sequenced in a study of blood T cell repertoires in COVID-19. Assay: immunoSEQ multiplex PCR; the TCRdb copy retains only in-frame clones and omits some. Of about 69,000 clones detected, more than 70% appear once; the ten largest clones hold around 50%. The sequenced sample was peripheral blood. The receptors shown here come from a human donor in a cohort sampled during active COVID-19.

The genes are TRBV18 and TRBJ2-4, with 8 bases identical to TRBD1. The CDR3 totals 14 residues. Germline assignment: CDR1 KGHSH and CDR2 LQKENI. Trimming at V came to 4 bases and at J to 5 bases, leaving 4 bases not matched to a gene. CDR3 bases: TGTGCCAGCTCACGGACAGGGTTCGAAAACATTCAGTACTTC. Amino acids: CASSRTGFENIQYF. The full variable domain, its missing parts supplied by reference TRBV18 and TRBJ2-4, is NAGVMQNPRHLVRRRGQEARLRCSPMKGHSHVYWYRQLPEEGLKFMVYLQKENIIDESGMPKERFSAEFPKEGPSILRIQQVVRGDSAAYFCASSRTGFENIQYFGAGTRLSVL.

The chain uses TRBV7-9 and TRBJ2-3; 7 positions match TRBD2. The CDR3 is 14 residues long. Germline lookup yields CDR1 SEHNR and CDR2 FQNEAQ (reference sequence). V trimming: 1 base; J trimming: 6 bases; junction bases outside the gene matches: 4. CDR3 in DNA: TGTGCCAGCAGCTTAGGGGAGGGAGAGGATACGCAGTATTTT. Residues: CASSLGEGEDTQYF.

This clone has more than one count but fewer than ten. At the DNA level, this CDR3 is encoded by other sequences in the same sample as well. The V and J genes are TRBV30 and TRBJ1-5, with 8 nucleotides matching TRBD1. The CDR3 runs to 13 residues. Germline trimming cut 0 bases from V and 7 bases from J; bases unmatched to any gene: 2. Germline V CDR1 and CDR2: GTSNPN, SVGIG (reference sequence). In DNA, the CDR3 is TGTGCCTGGAGTGTACAGGGGGACCAGCCCCAGCATTTT. Translating gives CAWSVQGDQPQHF.

This sequence joins TRBV5-6 and TRBJ2-1; 8 positions agree with TRBD2. V was clipped by 3 bases and J by 4 bases; unmatched bases: 12. This CDR3 is 17 amino acids long. Per the germline V gene, CDR1 is SGHDT and CDR2 is YYEEEE. CDR3 coding DNA: TGTGCCAGCAGCTCTAGGTTGGGGACTAGAGGATACAATGAGCAGTTCTTC. Translated, it gives CASSSRLGTRGYNEQFF.

The V gene is TRBV21-1, the J gene TRBJ1-1. TRBV21-1 is designated a pseudogene. The CDR3 runs 15 residues. CDR3 sequence reads: CASSKALEAGTEAFF. Written as DNA, the CDR3 is TGTGCCAGCAGCAAAGCGCTGGAGGCAGGCACTGAAGCTTTCTTT.

The J gene is TRBJ2-1, the V gene TRBV29-1; TRBD2 is a possible D gene (7 bases). The CDR3 contains 16 residues. V was shortened by 3 bases and J by 6 bases, with 21 bases between the two germline ends. CDR1 and CDR2 (germline): SQVTM, ANQGSEA. CDR3 nucleotide sequence: TGCAGCGTTGAGGGTGGCGGGGGCCTAACCGGCAATGAGCAGTTCTTC. Translating it yields CSVEGGGGLTGNEQFF.

The CDR3 nucleotides read TGTGCCAGCACTTTAGACAGGGGTACCTACGAGCAGTACTTC. Encoded protein: CASTLDRGTYEQYF. The rearrangement links TRBV5-4 to TRBJ2-7; 8 nucleotides agree with TRBD1. The trim removed 6 bases at V and 2 bases at J, leaving 7 bases unmatched. The CDR3 consists of 14 residues. The germline gives CDR1 SGHNT, CDR2 YYREEE (reference sequence).

This clone was recorded only once. The chain is built from TRBV28 and TRBJ1-5, with D hard to call. Germline CDR1 and CDR2: MDHEN and SYDVKM. The V end lost 5 bases, the J end lost 2 bases, and 19 bases lay between the germline ends. The CDR3 runs to 17 residues. CDR3 nucleotides: TGTGCCAGCAGTCCCGAGGGTATTGGGCAGGGCAATCAGCCCCAGCATTTT. It codes for CASSPEGIGQGNQPQHF.

The rearrangement uses TRBV6-4 and TRBJ2-1; D may be TRBD2 (6 bases). Per germline, CDR1 MRHNA and CDR2 SNTAGT. Trimming stripped 6 bases from V and 7 bases from J, with 16 bases between. CDR3 size: 14 residues. In DNA, the CDR3 is TGTGCCAGCAGCCCCTCCGCGACTAGAAATGAGCAGTTCTTC. Translation gives CASSPSATRNEQFF.

The CDR3 reads CAGRTGDTEAFF. The CDR3 DNA reads TGTGCCGGTCGCACCGGGGACACTGAAGCTTTCTTT. V usage is TRBV7-9 and J usage is TRBJ1-1; D ambiguous. Germline lookup yields CDR1 SEHNR and CDR2 FQNEAQ (reference sequence). This CDR3 is built from 12 residues. Between the trimmed V and J ends, which lost 11 bases and 3 bases, there was a span of 13 bases.